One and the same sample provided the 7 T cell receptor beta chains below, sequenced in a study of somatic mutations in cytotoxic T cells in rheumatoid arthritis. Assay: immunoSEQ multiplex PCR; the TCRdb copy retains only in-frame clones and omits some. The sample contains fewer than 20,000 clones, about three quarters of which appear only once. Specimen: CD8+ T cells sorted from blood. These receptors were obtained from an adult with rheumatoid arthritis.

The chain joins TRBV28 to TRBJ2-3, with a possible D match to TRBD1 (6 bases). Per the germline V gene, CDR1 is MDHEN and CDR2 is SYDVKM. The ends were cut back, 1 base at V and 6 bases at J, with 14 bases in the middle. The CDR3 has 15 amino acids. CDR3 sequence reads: CASSLLSQGLDTQYF. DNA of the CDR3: TGTGCCAGCAGTTTATTGTCGCAGGGGTTGGATACGCAGTATTTT.

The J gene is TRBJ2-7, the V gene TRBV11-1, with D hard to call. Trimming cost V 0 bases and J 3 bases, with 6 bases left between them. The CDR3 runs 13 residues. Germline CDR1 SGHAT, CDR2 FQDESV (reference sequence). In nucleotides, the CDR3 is TGTGCCAGCAGCTTAGCGGGGAACTACGAGCAGTACTTC. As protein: CASSLAGNYEQYF.

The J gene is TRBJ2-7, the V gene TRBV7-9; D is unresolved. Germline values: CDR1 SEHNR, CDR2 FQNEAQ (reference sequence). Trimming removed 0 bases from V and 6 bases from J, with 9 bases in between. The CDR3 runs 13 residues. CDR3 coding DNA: TGTGCCAGCAGCTTAGCCAATCGGCCCGAGCAGTACTTC. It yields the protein CASSLANRPEQYF.

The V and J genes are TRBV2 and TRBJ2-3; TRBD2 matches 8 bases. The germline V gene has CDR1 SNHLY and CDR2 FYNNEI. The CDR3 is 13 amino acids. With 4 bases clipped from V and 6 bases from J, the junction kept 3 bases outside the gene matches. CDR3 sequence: CASSGLAGDTQYF. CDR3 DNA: TGTGCCAGCAGTGGGCTAGCGGGCGATACGCAGTATTTT.

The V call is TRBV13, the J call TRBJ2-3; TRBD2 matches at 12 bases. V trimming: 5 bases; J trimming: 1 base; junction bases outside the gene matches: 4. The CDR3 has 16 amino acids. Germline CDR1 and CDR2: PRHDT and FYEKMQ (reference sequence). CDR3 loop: CASSTASGGGTDTQYF. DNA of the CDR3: TGTGCCAGCAGCACCGCTAGCGGGGGGGGCACAGATACGCAGTATTTT.

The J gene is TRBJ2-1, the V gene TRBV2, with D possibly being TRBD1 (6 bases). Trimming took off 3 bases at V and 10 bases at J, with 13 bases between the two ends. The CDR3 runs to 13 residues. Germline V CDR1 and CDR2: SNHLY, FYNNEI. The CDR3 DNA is TGTGCCAGCAGTGAGCAGGGGCTCAGGGAGCAGTTCTTC. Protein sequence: CASSEQGLREQFF.

The CDR3 spells CASSSFLAGVEETQYF. Here the CDR3 DNA reads TGTGCCAGCAGCTCTTTCTTAGCGGGAGTAGAGGAGACCCAGTACTTC. This sequence joins TRBV5-6 and TRBJ2-5, with 9 bases that match TRBD2. The CDR3 is 16 residues long. Germline V gene data show CDR1 as SGHDT and CDR2 as YYEEEE. The ends lost 3 bases at V and 5 bases at J; junction bases unmatched: 11.